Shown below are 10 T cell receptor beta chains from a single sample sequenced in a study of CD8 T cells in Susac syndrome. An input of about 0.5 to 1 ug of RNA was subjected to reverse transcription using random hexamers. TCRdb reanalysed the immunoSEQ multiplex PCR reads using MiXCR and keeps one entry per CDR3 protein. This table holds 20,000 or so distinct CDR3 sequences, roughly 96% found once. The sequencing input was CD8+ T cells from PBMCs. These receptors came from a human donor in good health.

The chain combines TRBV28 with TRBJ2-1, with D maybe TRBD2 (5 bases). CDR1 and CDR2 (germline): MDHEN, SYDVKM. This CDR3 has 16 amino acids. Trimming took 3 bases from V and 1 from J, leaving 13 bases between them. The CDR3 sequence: CASSFVGEGSYNEQFF. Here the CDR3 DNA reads TGTGCCAGCAGTTTCGTGGGAGAAGGGTCCTACAATGAGCAGTTCTTC.

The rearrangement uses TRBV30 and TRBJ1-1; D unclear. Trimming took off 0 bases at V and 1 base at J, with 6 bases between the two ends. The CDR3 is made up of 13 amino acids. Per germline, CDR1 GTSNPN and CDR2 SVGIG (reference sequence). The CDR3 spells CAWSVLGNTEAFF. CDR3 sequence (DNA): TGTGCCTGGAGTGTTTTAGGGAACACTGAAGCTTTCTTT.

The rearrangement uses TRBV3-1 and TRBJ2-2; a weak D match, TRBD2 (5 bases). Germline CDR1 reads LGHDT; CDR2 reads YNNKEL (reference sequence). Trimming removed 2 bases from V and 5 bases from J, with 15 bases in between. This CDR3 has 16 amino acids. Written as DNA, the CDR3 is TGTGCCAGCAGCCAATACCCCAGGCGGGCTACCGGGGAGCTGTTTTTT. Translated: CASSQYPRRATGELFF.

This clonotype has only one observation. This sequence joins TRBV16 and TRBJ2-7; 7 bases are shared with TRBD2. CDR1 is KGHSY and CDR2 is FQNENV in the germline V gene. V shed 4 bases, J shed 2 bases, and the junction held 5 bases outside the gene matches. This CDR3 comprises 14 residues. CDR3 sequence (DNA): TGTGCCAGCAGCCTCGAGAGCGGGGCCTACGAGCAGTACTTC. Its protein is CASSLESGAYEQYF.

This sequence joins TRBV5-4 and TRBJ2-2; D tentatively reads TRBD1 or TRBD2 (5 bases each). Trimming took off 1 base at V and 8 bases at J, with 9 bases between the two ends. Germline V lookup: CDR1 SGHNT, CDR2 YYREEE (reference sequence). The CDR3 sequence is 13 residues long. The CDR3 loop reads CASSLLGDGELFF. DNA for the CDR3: TGTGCCAGCAGCTTGCTGGGGGATGGGGAGCTGTTTTTT.

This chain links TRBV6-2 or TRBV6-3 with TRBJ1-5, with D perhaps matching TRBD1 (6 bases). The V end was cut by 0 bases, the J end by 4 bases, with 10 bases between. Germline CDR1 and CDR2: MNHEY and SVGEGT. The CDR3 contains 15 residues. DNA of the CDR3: TGTGCCAGCAGTTACTCGCCAGGGGTAAATCAGCCCCAGCATTTT. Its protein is CASSYSPGVNQPQHF.

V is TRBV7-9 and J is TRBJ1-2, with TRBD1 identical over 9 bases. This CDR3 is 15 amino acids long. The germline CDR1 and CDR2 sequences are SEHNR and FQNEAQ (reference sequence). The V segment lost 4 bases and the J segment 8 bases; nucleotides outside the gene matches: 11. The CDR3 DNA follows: TGTGCCAGCAGCTCAGGACAGGGGTACGGGAGCGGCTACACCTTC. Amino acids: CASSSGQGYGSGYTF.

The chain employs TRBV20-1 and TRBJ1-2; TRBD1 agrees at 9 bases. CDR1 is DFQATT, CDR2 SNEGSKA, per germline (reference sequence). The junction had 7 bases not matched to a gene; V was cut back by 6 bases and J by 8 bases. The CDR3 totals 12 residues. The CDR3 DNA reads TGCAGTGCCGCGGGACAGGGAGGCGGCTACACCTTC. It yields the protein CSAAGQGGGYTF.

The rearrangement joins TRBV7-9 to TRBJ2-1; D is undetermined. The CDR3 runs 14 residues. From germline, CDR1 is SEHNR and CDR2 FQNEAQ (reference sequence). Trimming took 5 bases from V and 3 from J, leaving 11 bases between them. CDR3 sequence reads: CASSRVADYNEQFF. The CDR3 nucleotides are TGTGCCAGCAGCCGCGTGGCAGACTACAATGAGCAGTTCTTC.

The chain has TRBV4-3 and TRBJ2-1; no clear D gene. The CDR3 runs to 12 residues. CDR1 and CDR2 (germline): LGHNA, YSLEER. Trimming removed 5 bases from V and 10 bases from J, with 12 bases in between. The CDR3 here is CASSSLLGEQFF. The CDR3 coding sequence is TGCGCCAGCAGCTCCCTACTCGGAGAGCAGTTCTTC.